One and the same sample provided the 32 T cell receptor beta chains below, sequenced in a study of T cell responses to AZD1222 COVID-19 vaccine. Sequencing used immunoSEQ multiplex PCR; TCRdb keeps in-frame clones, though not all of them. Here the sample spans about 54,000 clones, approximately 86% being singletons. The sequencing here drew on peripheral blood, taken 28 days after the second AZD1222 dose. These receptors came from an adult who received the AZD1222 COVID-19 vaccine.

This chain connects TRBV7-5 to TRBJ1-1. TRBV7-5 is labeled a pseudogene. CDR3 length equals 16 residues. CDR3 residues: CARSLEAPKSNTEAFF. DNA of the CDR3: TGTGCCAGAAGCTTAGAGGCCCCAAAATCTAACACTGAAGCTTTCTTT.

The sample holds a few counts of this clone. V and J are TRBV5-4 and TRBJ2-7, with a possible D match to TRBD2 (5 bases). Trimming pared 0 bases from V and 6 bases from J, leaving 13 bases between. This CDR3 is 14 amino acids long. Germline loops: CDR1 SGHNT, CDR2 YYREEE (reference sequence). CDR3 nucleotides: TGTGCCAGCAGCTTGGTTCTCGGGGAAAGCGAGCAGTACTTC. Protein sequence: CASSLVLGESEQYF.

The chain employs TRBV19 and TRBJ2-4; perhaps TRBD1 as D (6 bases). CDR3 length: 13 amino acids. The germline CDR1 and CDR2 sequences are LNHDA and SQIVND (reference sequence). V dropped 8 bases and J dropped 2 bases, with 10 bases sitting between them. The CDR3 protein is CASQGFTKNIQYF. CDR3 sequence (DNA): TGTGCCAGTCAGGGGTTCACCAAAAACATTCAGTACTTC. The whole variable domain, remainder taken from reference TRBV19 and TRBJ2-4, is DGGITQSPKYLFRKEGQNVTLSCEQNLNHDAMYWYRQDPGQGLRLIYYSQIVNDFQKGDIAEGYSVSREKKESFPLTVTSAQKNPTAFYLCASQGFTKNIQYFGAGTRLSVL.

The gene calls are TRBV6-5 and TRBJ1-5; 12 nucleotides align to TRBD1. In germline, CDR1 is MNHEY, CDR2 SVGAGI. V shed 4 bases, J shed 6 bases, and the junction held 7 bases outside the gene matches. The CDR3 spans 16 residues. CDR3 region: CASSSGTGGWSQPQHF. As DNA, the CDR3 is TGTGCCAGCAGTTCGGGGACAGGGGGCTGGAGTCAGCCCCAGCATTTT.

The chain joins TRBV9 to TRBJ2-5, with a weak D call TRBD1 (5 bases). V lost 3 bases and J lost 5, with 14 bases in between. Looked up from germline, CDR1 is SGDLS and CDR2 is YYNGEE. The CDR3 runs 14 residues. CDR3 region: CASSARQRSETQYF. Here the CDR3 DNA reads TGTGCCAGCAGCGCCCGACAGCGCTCTGAGACCCAGTACTTC.

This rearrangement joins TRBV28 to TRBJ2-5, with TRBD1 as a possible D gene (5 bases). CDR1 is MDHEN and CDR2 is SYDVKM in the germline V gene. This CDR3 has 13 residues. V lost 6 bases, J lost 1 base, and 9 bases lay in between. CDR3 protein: CASSPRAQETQYF. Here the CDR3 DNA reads TGTGCCAGCAGCCCCAGGGCCCAAGAGACCCAGTACTTC.

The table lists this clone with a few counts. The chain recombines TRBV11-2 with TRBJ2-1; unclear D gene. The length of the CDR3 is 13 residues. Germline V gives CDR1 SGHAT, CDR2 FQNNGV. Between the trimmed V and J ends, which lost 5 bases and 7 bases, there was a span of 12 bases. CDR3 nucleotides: TGTGCCAGCAGCCTCTCGTTAATGAATGAGCAGTTCTTC. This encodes CASSLSLMNEQFF.

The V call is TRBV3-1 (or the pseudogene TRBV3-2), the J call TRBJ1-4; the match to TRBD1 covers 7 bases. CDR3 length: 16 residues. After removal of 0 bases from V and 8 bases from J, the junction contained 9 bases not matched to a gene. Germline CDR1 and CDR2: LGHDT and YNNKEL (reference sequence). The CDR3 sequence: CASSQDTGVGREKLFF. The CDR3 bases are TGTGCCAGCAGCCAAGACACAGGGGTGGGCAGGGAAAAACTGTTTTTT.

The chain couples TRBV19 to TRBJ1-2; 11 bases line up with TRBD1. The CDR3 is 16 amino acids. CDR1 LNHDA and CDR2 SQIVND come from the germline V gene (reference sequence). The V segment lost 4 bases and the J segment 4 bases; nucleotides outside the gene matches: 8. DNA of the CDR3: TGTGCCAGTAGTAAGCTTCGGGACAGGGGGGTCTATGGCTACACCTTC. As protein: CASSKLRDRGVYGYTF.

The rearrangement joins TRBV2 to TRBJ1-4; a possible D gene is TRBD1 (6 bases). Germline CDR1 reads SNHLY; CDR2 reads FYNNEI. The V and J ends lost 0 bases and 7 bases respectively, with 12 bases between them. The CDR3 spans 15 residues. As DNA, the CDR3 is TGTGCCAGCAGTGAAGCTCGAGGGGGTAGTGAAAAACTGTTTTTT. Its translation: CASSEARGGSEKLFF.

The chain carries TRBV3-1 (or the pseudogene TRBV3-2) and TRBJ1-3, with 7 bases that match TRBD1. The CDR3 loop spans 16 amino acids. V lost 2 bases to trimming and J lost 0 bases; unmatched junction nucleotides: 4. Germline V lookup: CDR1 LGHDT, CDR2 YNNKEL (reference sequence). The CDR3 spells CASSQLGQRSGNTIYF. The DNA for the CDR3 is TGTGCCAGCAGCCAACTGGGACAGCGCTCTGGAAACACCATATATTTT.

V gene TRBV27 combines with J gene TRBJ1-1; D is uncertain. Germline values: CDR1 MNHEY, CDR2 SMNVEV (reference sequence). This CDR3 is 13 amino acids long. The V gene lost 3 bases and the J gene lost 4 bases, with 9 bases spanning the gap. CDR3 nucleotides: TGTGCCAGCAGTTTTAGGGAGATCACTGAAGCTTTCTTT. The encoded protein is CASSFREITEAFF.

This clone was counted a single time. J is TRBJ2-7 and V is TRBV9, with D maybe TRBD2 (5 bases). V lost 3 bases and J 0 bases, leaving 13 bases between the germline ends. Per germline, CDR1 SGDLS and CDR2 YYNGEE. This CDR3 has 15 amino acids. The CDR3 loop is CASSEADWSSYEQYF. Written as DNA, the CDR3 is TGTGCCAGCAGCGAGGCGGACTGGAGCTCCTACGAGCAGTACTTC.

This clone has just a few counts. CDR3 sequence reads: CASSFGLARGGVYNEQFF. CDR3 DNA sequence: TGTGCCAGCAGCTTCGGACTAGCGCGAGGAGGAGTCTACAATGAGCAGTTCTTC. The chain uses TRBV7-9 and TRBJ2-1; 9 nucleotides line up with TRBD2. Germline V lookup: CDR1 SEHNR, CDR2 FQNEAQ (reference sequence). CDR3 size: 18 residues. J gave up 3 bases and V 3 bases, and 12 bases lay outside the gene matches.

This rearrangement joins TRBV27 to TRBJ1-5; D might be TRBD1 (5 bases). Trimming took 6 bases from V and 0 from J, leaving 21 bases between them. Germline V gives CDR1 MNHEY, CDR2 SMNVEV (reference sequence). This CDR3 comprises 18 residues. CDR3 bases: TGTGCCAGCAGGCTTCGGTCGGGGGAGAGATATAGCAATCAGCCCCAGCATTTT. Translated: CASRLRSGERYSNQPQHF.

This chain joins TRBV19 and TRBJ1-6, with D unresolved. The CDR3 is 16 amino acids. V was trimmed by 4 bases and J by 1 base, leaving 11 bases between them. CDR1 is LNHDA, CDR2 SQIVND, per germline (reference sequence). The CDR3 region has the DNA TGTGCCAGTAGTACGGATGGGAAGTCCTATAATTCACCCCTCCACTTT. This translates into CASSTDGKSYNSPLHF.

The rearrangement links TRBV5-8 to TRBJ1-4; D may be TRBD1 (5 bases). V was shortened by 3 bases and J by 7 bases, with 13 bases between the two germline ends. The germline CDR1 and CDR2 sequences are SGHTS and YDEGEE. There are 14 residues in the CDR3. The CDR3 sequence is CASSWGRTGEKLFF. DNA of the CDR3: TGTGCCAGCAGCTGGGGCAGGACCGGTGAAAAACTGTTTTTT. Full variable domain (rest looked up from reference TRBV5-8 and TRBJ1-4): EAGVTQSPTHLIKTRGQQATLRCSPISGHTSVYWYQQALGLGLQFLLWYDEGEERNRGNFPPRFSGRQFPNYSSELNVNALELEDSALYLCASSWGRTGEKLFFGSGTQLSVL.

CDR3 nucleotide sequence: TGTGCCAGCTCACCCGACAGGGACAATGAGCAGTTCTTC. It is translated as CASSPDRDNEQFF. This rearrangement joins TRBV18 to TRBJ2-1, with TRBD1 matching 7 bases. CDR1 and CDR2 (germline): KGHSH, LQKENI. The junction had 1 base not matched to a gene; V was cut back by 3 bases and J by 5 bases. The CDR3 runs to 13 residues.

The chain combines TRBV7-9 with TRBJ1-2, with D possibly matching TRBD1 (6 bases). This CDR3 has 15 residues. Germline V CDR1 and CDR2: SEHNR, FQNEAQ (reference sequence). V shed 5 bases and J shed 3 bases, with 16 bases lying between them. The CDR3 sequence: CASSPGQRIHYGYTF. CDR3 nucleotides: TGTGCCAGCAGCCCGGGACAACGGATCCACTATGGCTACACCTTC.

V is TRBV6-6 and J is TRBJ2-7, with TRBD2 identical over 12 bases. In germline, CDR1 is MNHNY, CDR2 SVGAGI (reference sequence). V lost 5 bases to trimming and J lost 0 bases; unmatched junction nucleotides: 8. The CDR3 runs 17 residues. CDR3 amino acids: CASSPRTSGVYSYEQYF. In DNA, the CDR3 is TGTGCCAGCAGTCCTAGGACTAGCGGGGTTTACTCCTACGAGCAGTACTTC.

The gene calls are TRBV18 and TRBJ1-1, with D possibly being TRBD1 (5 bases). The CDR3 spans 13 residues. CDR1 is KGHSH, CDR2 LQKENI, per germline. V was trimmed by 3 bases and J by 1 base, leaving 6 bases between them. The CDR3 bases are TGTGCCAGCTCACCTGGACAGAACACTGAAGCTTTCTTT. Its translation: CASSPGQNTEAFF.

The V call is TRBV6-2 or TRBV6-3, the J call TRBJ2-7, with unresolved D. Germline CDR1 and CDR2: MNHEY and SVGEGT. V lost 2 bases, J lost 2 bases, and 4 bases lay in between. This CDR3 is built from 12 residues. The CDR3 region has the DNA TGTGCCAGCAGTTACGCTACCTACGAGCAGTACTTC. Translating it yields CASSYATYEQYF.

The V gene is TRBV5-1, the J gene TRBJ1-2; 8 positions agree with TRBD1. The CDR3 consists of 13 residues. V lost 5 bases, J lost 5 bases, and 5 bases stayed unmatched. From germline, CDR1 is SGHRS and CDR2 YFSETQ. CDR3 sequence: CASRTGAGYGYTF. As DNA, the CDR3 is TGCGCCAGCAGGACAGGGGCGGGGTATGGCTACACCTTC.

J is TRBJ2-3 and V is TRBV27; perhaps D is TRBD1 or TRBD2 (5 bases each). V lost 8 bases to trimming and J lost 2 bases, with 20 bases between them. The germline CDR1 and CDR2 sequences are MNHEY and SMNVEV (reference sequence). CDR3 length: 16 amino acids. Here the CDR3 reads CASHPTGALFTDTQYF. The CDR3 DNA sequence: TGTGCCAGCCACCCAACCGGGGCACTGTTCACAGATACGCAGTATTTT.

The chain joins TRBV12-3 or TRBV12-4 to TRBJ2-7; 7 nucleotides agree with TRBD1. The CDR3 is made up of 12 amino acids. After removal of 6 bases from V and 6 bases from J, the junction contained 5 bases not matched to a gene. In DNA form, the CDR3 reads TGTGCCAGCAGCGTGGACAGGCCCGAGCAGTACTTC. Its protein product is CASSVDRPEQYF.

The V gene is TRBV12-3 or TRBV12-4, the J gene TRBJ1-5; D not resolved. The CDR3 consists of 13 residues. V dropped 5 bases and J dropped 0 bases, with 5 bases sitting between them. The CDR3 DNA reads TGTGCCAGCAGTCCTCTTAGCAATCAGCCCCAGCATTTT. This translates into CASSPLSNQPQHF.

The CDR3 is CASGLVTGRYEQYF. CDR3 nucleotide sequence: TGTGCTAGTGGTTTGGTAACAGGGCGCTACGAGCAGTACTTC. The chain links TRBV12-5 to TRBJ2-7; a weak D match, TRBD1 (6 bases). This CDR3 is built from 14 residues. Deletions cut 0 bases from V and 3 bases from J, with 9 bases between. Looked up from germline, CDR1 is LGHNT and CDR2 is FRNRAP.

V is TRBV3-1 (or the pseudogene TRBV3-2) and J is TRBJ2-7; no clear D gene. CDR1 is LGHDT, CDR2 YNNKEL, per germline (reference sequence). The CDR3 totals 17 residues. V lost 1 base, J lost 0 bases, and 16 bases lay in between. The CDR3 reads CASSQVIRGRRSYEQYF. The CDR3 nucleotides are TGTGCCAGCAGCCAAGTTATACGCGGCAGACGCTCCTACGAGCAGTACTTC.

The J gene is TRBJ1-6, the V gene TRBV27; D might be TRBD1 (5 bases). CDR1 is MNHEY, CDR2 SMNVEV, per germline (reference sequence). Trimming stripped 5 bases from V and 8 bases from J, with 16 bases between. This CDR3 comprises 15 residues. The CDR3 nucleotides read TGTGCCAGCAGTCCGGGGGACCTCGGATATTCACCCCTCCACTTT. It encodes CASSPGDLGYSPLHF.

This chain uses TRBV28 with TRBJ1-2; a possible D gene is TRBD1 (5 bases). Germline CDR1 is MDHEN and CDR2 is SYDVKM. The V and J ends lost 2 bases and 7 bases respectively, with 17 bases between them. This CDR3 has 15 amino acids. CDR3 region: CASSLRFGFTGGYTF. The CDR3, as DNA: TGTGCCAGCAGTTTACGCTTCGGTTTTACAGGTGGCTACACCTTC.

CDR3 DNA: TGTGCCAGCAGCGTAGCGGAACCATTCTACGAGCAGTACTTC. Residues: CASSVAEPFYEQYF. The J gene is TRBJ2-7, the V gene TRBV9; the D is unclear. Trimming took off 0 bases at V and 3 bases at J, with 10 bases between the two ends. This CDR3 contains 14 residues. The V gene's germline CDR1 is SGDLS and CDR2 YYNGEE.

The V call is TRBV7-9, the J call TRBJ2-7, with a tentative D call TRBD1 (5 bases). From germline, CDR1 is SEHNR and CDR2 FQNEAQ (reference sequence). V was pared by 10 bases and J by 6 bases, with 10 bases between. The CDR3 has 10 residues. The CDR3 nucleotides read TGTGCCACCTCAGGGCGCGAGCAGTACTTC. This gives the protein CATSGREQYF.